These T cell receptor beta chains were read from a single sample in a study of blood T cell repertoires in COVID-19. The protocol was immunoSEQ multiplex PCR, while the TCRdb copy is restricted to in-frame clones and leaves out a portion. The sample includes around 100,000 clones, around four fifths of them seen just once. The sequenced sample consisted of peripheral blood. Source of these receptors: a woman aged 70 to 79 with acute or convalescent COVID-19. The CDR3 runs from the conserved cysteine through the conserved F or W. D genes are given only for firm matches. Size values are once, few and many counts, or a class for expanded clones, and some rows have none.

d_call	clone_size	j_call	v_call	cdr3_nt	cdr3_aa
TRBD1	once	TRBJ2-3	TRBV6-5	TGTGCCAGCAGGGGACAGGGAATAAGAGATACGCAGTATTTT	CASRGQGIRDTQYF
TRBD1	NA	TRBJ2-6	TRBV18	TGTGCCAGCTCAACAACCGGGACAGCGAGCTCTGGGGCCAACGTCCTGACTTTC	CASSTTGTASSGANVLTF
TRBD1	NA	TRBJ1-4	TRBV19	TGTGCCAGTAGTATTTACCTACAGGGGTCTAATGAAAAACTGTTTTTT	CASSIYLQGSNEKLFF
NA	NA	TRBJ1-2	TRBV6-1	TGTGCCAGCAGTGACGGGGGGCGCGGCTATGGCTACACCTTC	CASSDGGRGYGYTF
NA	NA	TRBJ2-6	TRBV30	TGTGCCTGGACTAGGCCGGGCTCTGGGGCCAACGTCCTGACTTTC	CAWTRPGSGANVLTF
NA	NA	TRBJ1-1	TRBV9	TGTGCCAGCAACCGGGGCCCCGGGGGGAACACTGAAGCTTTCTTT	CASNRGPGGNTEAFF
NA	NA	TRBJ1-3	TRBV14	TGTGCCAGCAGCCACCAGTCCCTGATCTCTGGAAACACCATATATTTT	CASSHQSLISGNTIYF
NA	NA	TRBJ2-5	TRBV10-3	TGTGCCATCAGTGACTCAGGGATAGAGACCCAGTACTTC	CAISDSGIETQYF
TRBD1	NA	TRBJ2-7	TRBV10-3	TGTGCCATCAGTGAGCAGAGGACAGGGGGCGACGAGCAGTACTTC	CAISEQRTGGDEQYF
NA	many	TRBJ2-5	TRBV3-1/TRBV3-2	TGTGCCAGCAGCTTTTTAGCGCAGCAAGAGACCCAGTACTTC	CASSFLAQQETQYF
NA	NA	TRBJ2-2	TRBV30	TGTGCCTGGAGATTAAGCAACACCGGGGAGCTGTTTTTT	CAWRLSNTGELFF
TRBD1	NA	TRBJ1-2	TRBV4-2	TGTGCCAGCAGCCAAGAGTTGGGACAGAACTATGGCTACACCTTC	CASSQELGQNYGYTF
TRBD1	few	TRBJ1-5	TRBV19	TGTGCCAGTGGGGACAGGGGGCCCCATCAGCCCCAGCATTTT	CASGDRGPHQPQHF
TRBD1	few	TRBJ1-6	TRBV6-5	TGTGCCAGCACCCGGACAGGAACCTATAATTCACCCCTCCACTTT	CASTRTGTYNSPLHF
NA	NA	TRBJ2-1	TRBV9	TGTGCCAGCAGCGTAGGGAGCTCCTACAATGAGCAGTTCTTC	CASSVGSSYNEQFF
TRBD2	NA	TRBJ2-1	TRBV11-3	TGTGCCAGCAGCGCGTCTAGCGGGGCGCAGTTCTTC	CASSASSGAQFF